Here is one T cell receptor (beta chain) with its context. Its recognized antigen is unknown. Base qualities are not recorded, but no much larger clone differs from it by a single base. This record comes from a study of yellow fever vaccine responses in identical twins (dated by TCRdb to 2017 to 2018). About the study as a whole: Focusing on identical twins, the study followed the T cell clones that responded to the vaccine, and did so with precision.

CDR1 is given as SGDLS and CDR2 as YYNGEE, both from the germline V gene. The CDR3 starts with the cysteine, ends with the phenylalanine, and has 16 residues. Only CDR3 DNA remains: 48 bases, in frame from the first base. The junction shows trimming of 3 bases on V and 1 base on J, plus 14 bases between the germline ends. Receptors were amplified or captured by RT-PCR. Sequencing was performed on an Illumina HiSeq 2500. TCRdb reworked the public reads: Q25 trimming with fastp, MiXCR clone assembly, productive beta chains retained. CDR3 protein duplicates are merged, each entry listing the most common genes and DNA. Present in this sample are approximately 580 distinct CDR3 sequences, around 85% of which were seen just once. About a fifth of the sample is taken by the ten largest. Here is what the overall study found, with its caveats: According to the authors, the vaccine-induced T cell response in identical twins seemed to be partly convergent and partly specific to each individual.

This receptor chain uses TRBV9 and TRBJ2-1, with the D assignment possibly TRBD1 or TRBD2, given 6 matching bases for each. The source is a female donor who received the yellow fever vaccine. The material sequenced was T cells from blood (PBMCs), unsorted or a sorted subset (not recorded which), taken before or after yellow fever vaccination (not recorded which). DNA sequence: TGTGCCAGCAGCGCGCTCCAGGGGACTTCCTACAATGAGCAGTTCTTC. This encodes CASSALQGTSYNEQFF.